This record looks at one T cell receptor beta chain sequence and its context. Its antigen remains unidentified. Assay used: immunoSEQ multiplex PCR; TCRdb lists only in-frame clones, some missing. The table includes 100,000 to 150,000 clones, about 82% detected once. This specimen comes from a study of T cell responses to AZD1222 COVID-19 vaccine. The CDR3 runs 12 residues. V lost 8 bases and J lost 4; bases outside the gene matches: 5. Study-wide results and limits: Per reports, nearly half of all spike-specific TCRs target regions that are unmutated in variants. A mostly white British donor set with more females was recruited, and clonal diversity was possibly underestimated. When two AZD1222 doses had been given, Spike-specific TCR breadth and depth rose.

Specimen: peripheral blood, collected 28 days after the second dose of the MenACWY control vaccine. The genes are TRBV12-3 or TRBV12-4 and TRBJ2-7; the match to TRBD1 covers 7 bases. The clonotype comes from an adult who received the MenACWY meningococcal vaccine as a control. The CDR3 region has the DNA TGTGCCAGCTCCAGGGGGATTTACGAGCAGTACTTC. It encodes CASSRGIYEQYF.